Here is one T cell receptor (beta chain) with its context. Its antigen is still unknown. This entry is derived from a study of regulatory T cells in long-lasting Graves disease. Study-wide points: There were preferences for TRBV28, TRBJ1-2 and TRBJ2-5 in persistent disease.

Specified time point: persistent/refractory GD, antithyroid drugs over 5 years with positive TRAb. Generation of the TCR library employed RNA extracted from PBMCs. Germline-derived CDR1 and CDR2 are MNHNS and SASEGT. The CDR3 is 14 residues long. The ends lost 11 bases at V and 7 bases at J; junction bases unmatched: 13. Sequencing libraries for TCR beta were prepared with iRepertoire HTBI primers and Arm-PCR of CDR3 regions. TCRdb reprocessed the multiplex PCR reads via MiXCR and lists one record per CDR3 protein. Of roughly 500,000 distinct CDR3 sequences detected, under 25% appear once; the ten largest clones hold 6.5% to 8%.

Sequencing was performed on peripheral blood mononuclear cells (PBMCs), taken when the disease was refractory, from a patient treated with antithyroid drugs. The clonotype originates from a female donor with Graves disease. The rearrangement joins TRBV6-1 to TRBJ2-2, with TRBD2 matching over 7 bases. As DNA, the CDR3 is TGTGCCTACAGGTCCTCGAGGGAGGGCGGGGAGCTGTTTTTT. Amino acid sequence: CAYRSSREGGELFF.